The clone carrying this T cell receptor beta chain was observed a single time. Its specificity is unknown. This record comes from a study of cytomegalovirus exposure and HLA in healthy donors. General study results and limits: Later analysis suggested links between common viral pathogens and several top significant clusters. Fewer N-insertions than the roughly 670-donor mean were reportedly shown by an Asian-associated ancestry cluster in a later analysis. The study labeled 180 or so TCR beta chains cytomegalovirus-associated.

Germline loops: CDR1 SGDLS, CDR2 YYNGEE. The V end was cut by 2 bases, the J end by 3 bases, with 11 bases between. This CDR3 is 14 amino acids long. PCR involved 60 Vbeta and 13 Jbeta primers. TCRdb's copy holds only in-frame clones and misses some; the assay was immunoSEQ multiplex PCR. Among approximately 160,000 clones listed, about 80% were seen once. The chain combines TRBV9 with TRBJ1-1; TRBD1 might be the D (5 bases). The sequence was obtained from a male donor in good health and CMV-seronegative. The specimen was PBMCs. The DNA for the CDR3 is TGTGCCAGCAGCGTCGGGGGGAAGGACACTGAAGCTTTCTTT. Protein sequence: CASSVGGKDTEAFF.